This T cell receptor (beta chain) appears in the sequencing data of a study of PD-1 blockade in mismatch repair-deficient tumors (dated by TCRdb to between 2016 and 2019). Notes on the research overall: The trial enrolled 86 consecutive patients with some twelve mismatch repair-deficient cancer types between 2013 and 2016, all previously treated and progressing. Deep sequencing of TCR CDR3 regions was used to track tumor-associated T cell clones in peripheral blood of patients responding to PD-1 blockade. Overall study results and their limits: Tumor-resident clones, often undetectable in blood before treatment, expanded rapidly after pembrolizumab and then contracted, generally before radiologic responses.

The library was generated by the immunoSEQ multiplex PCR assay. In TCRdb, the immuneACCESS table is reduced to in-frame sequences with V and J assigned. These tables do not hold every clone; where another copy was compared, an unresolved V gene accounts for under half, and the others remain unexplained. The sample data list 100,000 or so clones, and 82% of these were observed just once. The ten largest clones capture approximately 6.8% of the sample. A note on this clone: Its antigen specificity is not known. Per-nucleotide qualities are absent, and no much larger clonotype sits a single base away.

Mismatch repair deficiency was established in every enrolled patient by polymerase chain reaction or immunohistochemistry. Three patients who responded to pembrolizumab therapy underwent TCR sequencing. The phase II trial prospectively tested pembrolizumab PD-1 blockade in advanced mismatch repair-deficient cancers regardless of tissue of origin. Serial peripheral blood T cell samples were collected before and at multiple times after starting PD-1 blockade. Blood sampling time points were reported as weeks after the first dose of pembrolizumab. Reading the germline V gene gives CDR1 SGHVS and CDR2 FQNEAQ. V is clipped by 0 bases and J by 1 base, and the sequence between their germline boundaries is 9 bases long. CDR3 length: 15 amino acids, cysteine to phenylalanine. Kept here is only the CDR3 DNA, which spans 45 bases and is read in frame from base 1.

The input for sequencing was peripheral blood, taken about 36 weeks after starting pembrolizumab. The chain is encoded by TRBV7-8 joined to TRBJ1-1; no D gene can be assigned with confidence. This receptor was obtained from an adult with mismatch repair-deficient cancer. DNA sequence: TGTGCCAGCAGCTTAGCGCTATACGGGAACACTGAAGCTTTCTTT. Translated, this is CASSLALYGNTEAFF.